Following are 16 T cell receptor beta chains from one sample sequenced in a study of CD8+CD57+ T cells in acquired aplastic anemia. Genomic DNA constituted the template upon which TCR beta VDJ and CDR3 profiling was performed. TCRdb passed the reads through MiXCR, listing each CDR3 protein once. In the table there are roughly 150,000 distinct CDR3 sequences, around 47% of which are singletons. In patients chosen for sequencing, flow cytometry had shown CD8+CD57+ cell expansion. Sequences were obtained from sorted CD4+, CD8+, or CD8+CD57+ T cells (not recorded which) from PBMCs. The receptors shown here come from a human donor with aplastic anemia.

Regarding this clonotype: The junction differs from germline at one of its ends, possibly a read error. The CDR3 is CASSLVPYGQYF. CDR3 coding DNA: TGTGCCAGCAGCTTAGTCCCCTACGGGCAGTACTTC. The V call is TRBV7-9, the J call TRBJ2-7, with D uncertain. This CDR3 is 12 amino acids long. Germline CDR1 is SEHNR and CDR2 is FQNEAQ (reference sequence).

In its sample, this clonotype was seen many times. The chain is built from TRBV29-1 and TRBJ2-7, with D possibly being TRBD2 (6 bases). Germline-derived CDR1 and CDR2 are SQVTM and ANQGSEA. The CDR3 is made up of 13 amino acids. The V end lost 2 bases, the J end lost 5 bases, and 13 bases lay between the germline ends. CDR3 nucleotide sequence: TGCAGCGTTGAATCGAAAGGAGGGAACGAGCAGTACGTC. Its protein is CSVESKGGNEQYV.

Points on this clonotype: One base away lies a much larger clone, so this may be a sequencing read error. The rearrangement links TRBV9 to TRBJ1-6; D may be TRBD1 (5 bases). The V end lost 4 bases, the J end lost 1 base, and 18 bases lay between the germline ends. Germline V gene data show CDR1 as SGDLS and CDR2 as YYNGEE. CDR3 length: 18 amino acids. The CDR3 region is CASSPDLGVGSYNSPLHF. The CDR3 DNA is TGTGCCAGCAGCCCCGACCTAGGGGTAGGATCCTATAATTCACCCCTCCACTTT. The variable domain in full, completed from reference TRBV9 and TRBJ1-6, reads DSGVTQTPKHLITATGQRVTLRCSPRSGDLSVYWYQQSLDQGLQFLIQYYNGEERAKGNILERFSAQQFPDLHSELNLSSLELGDSALYFCASSPDLGVGSYNSPLHFGNGTRLTVT.

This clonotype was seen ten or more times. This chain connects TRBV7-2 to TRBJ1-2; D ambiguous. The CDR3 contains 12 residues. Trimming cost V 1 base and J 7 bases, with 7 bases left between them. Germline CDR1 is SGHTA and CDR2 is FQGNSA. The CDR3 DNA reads TGTGCCAGCAGCTTAGGTTCTGGTGGCTACACCTTC. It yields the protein CASSLGSGGYTF.

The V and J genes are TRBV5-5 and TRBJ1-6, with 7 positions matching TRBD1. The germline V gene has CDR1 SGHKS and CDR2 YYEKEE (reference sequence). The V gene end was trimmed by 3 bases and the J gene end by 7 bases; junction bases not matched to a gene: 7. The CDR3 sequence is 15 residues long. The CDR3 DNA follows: TGTGCCAGCAGCTCTAGACAGGGCAGCAATTCACCCCTCCACTTT. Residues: CASSSRQGSNSPLHF. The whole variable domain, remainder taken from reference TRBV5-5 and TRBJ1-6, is DAGVTQSPTHLIKTRGQQVTLRCSPISGHKSVSWYQQVLGQGPQFIFQYYEKEERGRGNFPDRFSARQFPNYSSELNVNALLLGDSALYLCASSSRQGSNSPLHFGNGTRLTVT.

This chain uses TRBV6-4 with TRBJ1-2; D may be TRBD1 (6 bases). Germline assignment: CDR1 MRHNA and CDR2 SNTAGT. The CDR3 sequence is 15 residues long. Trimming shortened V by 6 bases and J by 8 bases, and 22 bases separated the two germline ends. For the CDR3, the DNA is TGTGCCAGCAGATACTCGGACAGCAGTATAGAGGGCTACACCTTC. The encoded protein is CASRYSDSSIEGYTF.

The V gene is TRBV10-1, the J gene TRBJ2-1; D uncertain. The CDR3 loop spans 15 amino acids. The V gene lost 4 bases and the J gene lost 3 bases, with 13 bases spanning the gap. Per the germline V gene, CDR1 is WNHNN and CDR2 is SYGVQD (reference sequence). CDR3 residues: CASSGDGSCYNEQFF. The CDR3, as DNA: TGCGCCAGCAGTGGAGACGGCAGCTGCTACAATGAGCAGTTCTTC.

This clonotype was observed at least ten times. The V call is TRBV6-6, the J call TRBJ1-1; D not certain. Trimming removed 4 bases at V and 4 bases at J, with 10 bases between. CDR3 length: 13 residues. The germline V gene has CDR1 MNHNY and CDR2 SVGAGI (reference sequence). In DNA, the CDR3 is TGTGCCAGCAGTTCCTCCCGGACCACTGAAGCTTTCTTT. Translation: CASSSSRTTEAFF.

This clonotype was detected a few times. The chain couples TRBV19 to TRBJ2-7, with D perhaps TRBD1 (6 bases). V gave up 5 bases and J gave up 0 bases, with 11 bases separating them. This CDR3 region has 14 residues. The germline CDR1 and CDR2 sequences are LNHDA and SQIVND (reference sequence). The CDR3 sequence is CASSATGDSYEQYF. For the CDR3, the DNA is TGTGCCAGTAGTGCGACAGGTGACTCCTACGAGCAGTACTTC.

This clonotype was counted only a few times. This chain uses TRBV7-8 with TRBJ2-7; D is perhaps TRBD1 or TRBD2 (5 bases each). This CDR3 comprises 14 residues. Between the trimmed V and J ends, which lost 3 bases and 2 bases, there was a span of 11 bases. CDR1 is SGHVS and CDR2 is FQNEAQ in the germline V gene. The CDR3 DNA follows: TGTGCCAGCAGCTTCCAGGGACGGACCTACGAGCAGTACTTC. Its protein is CASSFQGRTYEQYF.

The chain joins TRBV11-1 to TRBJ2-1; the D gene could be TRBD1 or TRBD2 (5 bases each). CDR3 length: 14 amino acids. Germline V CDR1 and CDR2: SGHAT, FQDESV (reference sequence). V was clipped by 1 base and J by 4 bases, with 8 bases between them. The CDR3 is CASSLEGPYNEQFF. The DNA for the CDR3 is TGTGCCAGCAGCTTAGAGGGACCATACAATGAGCAGTTCTTC.

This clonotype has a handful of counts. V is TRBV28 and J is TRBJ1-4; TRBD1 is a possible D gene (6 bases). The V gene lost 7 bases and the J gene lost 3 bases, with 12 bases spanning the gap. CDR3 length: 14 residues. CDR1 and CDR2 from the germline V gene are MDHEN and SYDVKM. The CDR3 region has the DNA TGTGCCAGCATTCGGGGGGCATCTAATGAAAAACTGTTTTTT. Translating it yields CASIRGASNEKLFF.

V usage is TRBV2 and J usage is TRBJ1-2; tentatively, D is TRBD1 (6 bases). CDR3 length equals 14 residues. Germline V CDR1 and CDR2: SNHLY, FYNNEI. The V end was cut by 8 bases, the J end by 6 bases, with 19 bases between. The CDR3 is CASSRGGGDDGYTF. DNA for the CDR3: TGTGCCAGCTCACGCGGGGGGGGCGACGATGGCTACACCTTC.

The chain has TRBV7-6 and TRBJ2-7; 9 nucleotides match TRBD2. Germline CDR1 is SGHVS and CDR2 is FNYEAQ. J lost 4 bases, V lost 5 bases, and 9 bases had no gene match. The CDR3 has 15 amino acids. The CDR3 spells CASSPLLAGVYEQYF. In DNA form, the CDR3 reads TGTGCCAGCAGCCCCCTACTAGCGGGTGTTTACGAGCAGTACTTC.

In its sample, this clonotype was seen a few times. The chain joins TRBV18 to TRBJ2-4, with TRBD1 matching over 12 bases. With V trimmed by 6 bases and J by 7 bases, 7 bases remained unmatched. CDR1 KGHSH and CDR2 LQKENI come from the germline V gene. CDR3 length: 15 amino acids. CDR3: CASSFGTGGKNIQYF. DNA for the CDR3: TGTGCCAGCTCCTTCGGGACAGGGGGCAAGAACATTCAGTACTTC.

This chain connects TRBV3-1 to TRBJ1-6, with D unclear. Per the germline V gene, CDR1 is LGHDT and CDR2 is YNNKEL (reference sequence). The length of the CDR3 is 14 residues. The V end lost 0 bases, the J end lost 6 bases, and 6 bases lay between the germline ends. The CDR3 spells CASSQERGNSPLHF. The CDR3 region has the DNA TGTGCCAGCAGCCAAGAACGAGGTAATTCACCCCTCCACTTT.